The sequence of this TCR beta chain was determined in a study of early T cells in non-severe SARS-CoV-2 infection. About the study: With bulk RNA from unsorted whole blood as input, sequencing yielded unpaired chains.

Study outcomes and limitations: Matching results from VDJdb favored anti-spike CD8 responses, leaving private and CD4 specificities undetected.

Regarding this clonotype: Antigen unknown.

Unique molecular identifiers were affixed to single, distinct cDNA molecules. MiXCR, applied by TCRdb to the 5' RACE reads, yields one record per CDR3 protein. The sample yields 25,000 to 35,000 distinct CDR3 sequences, roughly 5% seen once. Specimen: whole blood. The sequence was obtained from an adult who was a healthcare worker with PCR-confirmed SARS-CoV-2 infection or an uninfected control (not recorded which).

The CDR3 nucleotides are TGTGCCAGCACCCGGGACAGGAGGAGCGAGACCCAGTACTTC. Its protein is CASTRDRRSETQYF. V is TRBV28 and J is TRBJ2-5, with TRBD1 identical over 8 bases. This CDR3 comprises 14 residues. Per germline, CDR1 MDHEN and CDR2 SYDVKM. Unmatched junction bases numbered 9, after V lost 7 bases and J lost 5 bases. The full variable domain, with the rest looked up from reference TRBV28 and TRBJ2-5, is DVKVTQSSRYLVKRTGEKVFLECVQDMDHENMFWYRQDPGLGLRLIYFSYDVKMKEKGDIPEGYSVSREKKERFSLILESASTNQTSMYLCASTRDRRSETQYFGPGTRLLVL.